These 25 T cell receptor beta chains were all obtained from the same sample, sequenced in a study of graft-versus-host responses after intestinal transplantation. Clones were read by immunoSEQ multiplex PCR, and TCRdb kept only the in-frame ones, dropping some. The repertoire holds fewer than 15,000 clones, approximately 84% seen once, with 6.5% to 9.5% in the top ten. This specimen consisted of PBMCs, obtained about 300 days after intestinal transplant. The receptors were gathered from a human patient who received an intestinal transplant, so some T cells may come from the graft donor.

V gene TRBV27 combines with J gene TRBJ2-3; 7 nucleotides line up with TRBD1. There are 15 residues in the CDR3. Trimming cost V 1 base and J 5 bases; bases outside gene matches: 6. Germline V gives CDR1 MNHEY, CDR2 SMNVEV (reference sequence). CDR3 DNA: TGTGCCAGCAGTTTATGGAGGACAGGCGGAGATACGCAGTATTTT. As protein: CASSLWRTGGDTQYF.

This rearrangement joins TRBV28 to TRBJ2-1, with D tentatively TRBD2 (6 bases). In germline, CDR1 is MDHEN, CDR2 SYDVKM. V was trimmed by 10 bases and J by 4 bases, leaving 32 bases between them. This CDR3 is 19 amino acids long. The CDR3 bases are TGTGCCACTTCACCCCCGGGACTCCCTATCCCCACCACATACAATGAGCAGTTCTTC. It codes for CATSPPGLPIPTTYNEQFF.

The chain recombines TRBV2 with TRBJ2-6, with D perhaps matching TRBD1 (5 bases). The ends were cut back, 4 bases at V and 4 bases at J, with 14 bases in the middle. This CDR3 has 16 residues. CDR1 and CDR2 (germline): SNHLY, FYNNEI. DNA of the CDR3: TGTGCCAGCAGTGTCGTCAGGGCCGTAGGGGCCAACGTCCTGACTTTC. It encodes CASSVVRAVGANVLTF.

Only a few counts were recorded for this clone. The CDR3 bases are TGTGCCACAGGAGACACTGAAGCTTTCTTT. Amino acids: CATGDTEAFF. The chain is built from TRBV7-4 and TRBJ1-1; D uncertain. V shed 10 bases and J shed 3 bases, with 6 bases lying between them. CDR3 length: 10 amino acids. The germline V gene has CDR1 SGHVT and CDR2 SQSDAQ.

V gene TRBV30 combines with J gene TRBJ2-5; perhaps TRBD1 as D (5 bases). The V gene's germline CDR1 is GTSNPN and CDR2 SVGIG (reference sequence). V gave up 0 bases and J gave up 4 bases, with 9 bases separating them. The CDR3 is made up of 13 amino acids. The CDR3 DNA is TGTGCCTGGAGTGTTAAAGGGGTAGAGACCCAGTACTTC. Translated, it gives CAWSVKGVETQYF.

The rearrangement links TRBV7-3 to TRBJ2-5, with 9 bases aligning to TRBD1. The germline V gene encodes CDR1 SGHTA and CDR2 FQGTGA. The CDR3 length is 15 residues. The V segment lost 4 bases and the J segment 2 bases; nucleotides outside the gene matches: 5. CDR3 amino acids: CASSWGTGLQETQYF. CDR3 DNA: TGTGCCAGCAGCTGGGGGACAGGGTTACAAGAGACCCAGTACTTC.

The genes are TRBV27 and TRBJ2-3; D call uncertain. Germline CDR1 and CDR2: MNHEY and SMNVEV (reference sequence). CDR3 length: 12 amino acids. The V end lost 2 bases, the J end lost 6 bases, and 6 bases lay between the germline ends. CDR3 in DNA: TGTGCCAGCAGTTTAGGGTCTGATACGCAGTATTTT. Residues: CASSLGSDTQYF.

V is TRBV28 and J is TRBJ1-3; D unclear. The CDR3 is 14 residues long. CDR1 MDHEN and CDR2 SYDVKM come from the germline V gene. V gave up 3 bases and J gave up 5 bases, with 11 bases separating them. The CDR3 nucleotides read TGTGCCAGCAGTTTCGCCGGGTCTCGAAACACCATATATTTT. It specifies CASSFAGSRNTIYF.

This chain links TRBV19 with TRBJ2-7, with 8 positions matching TRBD1. V was pared by 8 bases and J by 2 bases, with 5 bases of the junction left unmatched. In germline, CDR1 is LNHDA, CDR2 SQIVND (reference sequence). This CDR3 spans 13 amino acids. CDR3 in amino acids: CASSPGQAYEQYF. CDR3 coding DNA: TGTGCCAGTTCCCCGGGACAGGCCTACGAGCAGTACTTC.

The J gene is TRBJ2-7, the V gene TRBV2, with D possibly being TRBD2 (7 bases). CDR3 length equals 15 residues. Deletions cut 6 bases from V and 4 bases from J, with 19 bases between. Germline CDR1 is SNHLY and CDR2 is FYNNEI. CDR3 in DNA: TGTGCCAGCAGGGAAAACCAGGGGAGGGGGTACGAGCAGTACTTC. It is translated as CASRENQGRGYEQYF.

The chain recombines TRBV6-1 with TRBJ2-3; D gene uncertain. CDR3 length: 17 amino acids. V was cut by 4 bases and J by 0 bases, with 17 bases left in between. Germline V gives CDR1 MNHNS, CDR2 SASEGT. The CDR3 DNA reads TGTGCCAGCAGTGTACAACCCCCGACGGCTAGCACAGATACGCAGTATTTT. It specifies CASSVQPPTASTDTQYF.

This chain uses TRBV7-2 with TRBJ2-1; D possibly uses TRBD1 or TRBD2 (6 bases each). Trimming took 0 bases from V and 9 from J, leaving 15 bases between them. The germline V gene encodes CDR1 SGHTA and CDR2 FQGNSA. The CDR3 extends over 15 amino acids. CDR3 sequence (DNA): TGTGCCAGCAGCTTAGCCCCCGGGGGCCTGGGTGAGCAGTTCTTC. As protein: CASSLAPGGLGEQFF.

The chain joins TRBV21-1 to TRBJ2-1; the DNA was not compared with TRBD2, the D call given in the table. TRBV21-1 has pseudogene status. This CDR3 has 16 residues. CDR3 nucleotide sequence: TGTGCCAGCAGCAAAACTAGCGGGAGATTTGGCGATGAGCAGTTCTTC. Translation gives CASSKTSGRFGDEQFF.

The chain carries TRBV6-6 and TRBJ1-4; D call uncertain. Germline assignment: CDR1 MNHNY and CDR2 SVGAGI (reference sequence). The CDR3 contains 16 residues. Between the trimmed V and J ends, which lost 7 bases and 5 bases, there was a span of 20 bases. This CDR3 reads CASTKTRPERNEKLFF. CDR3 DNA sequence: TGTGCCAGCACTAAAACCAGACCTGAGAGGAATGAAAAACTGTTTTTT.

Only a few counts were recorded for this clone. The rearrangement joins TRBV19 to TRBJ1-2, with no clear D. Germline assignment: CDR1 LNHDA and CDR2 SQIVND (reference sequence). Trimming stripped 0 bases from V and 1 base from J, with 6 bases between. This CDR3 has 14 amino acids. CDR3 sequence: CASSIEEDNYGYTF. CDR3 nucleotides: TGTGCCAGTAGTATAGAGGAGGATAACTATGGCTACACCTTC.

The CDR3 spells CASSLVMGDYEGEAFF. CDR3 in DNA: TGCGCCAGCAGCTTGGTTATGGGCGACTATGAGGGTGAAGCTTTCTTT. This chain connects TRBV5-1 to TRBJ1-1, with unresolved D. V was trimmed by 0 bases and J by 7 bases, leaving 19 bases between them. The CDR3 is 16 amino acids. Germline CDR1 and CDR2: SGHRS and YFSETQ.

This chain links TRBV2 with TRBJ1-1, with D hard to call. Germline values: CDR1 SNHLY, CDR2 FYNNEI. The CDR3 extends over 15 amino acids. Deletions cut 6 bases from V and 4 bases from J, with 18 bases between. The CDR3 reads CASRGLAVVGTEAFF. DNA for the CDR3: TGTGCCAGCAGGGGCCTCGCGGTAGTGGGCACTGAAGCTTTCTTT.

J is TRBJ2-1 and V is TRBV21-1; the table assigns TRBD1, which was not confirmed against the DNA. TRBV21-1 is labeled a pseudogene. This CDR3 is 15 amino acids long. The CDR3 loop reads CASSKEDPQDIEQFF. In nucleotides, the CDR3 is TGTGCCAGCAGCAAAGAAGACCCACAGGACATTGAGCAGTTCTTC.

This sequence joins TRBV28 and TRBJ2-3; 11 nucleotides line up with TRBD2. The CDR3 length is 18 residues. Per germline, CDR1 MDHEN and CDR2 SYDVKM. Trimming took 3 bases from V and 4 from J; bases not matched to a gene: 12. The CDR3 reads CASSFSIAGGPFPDTQYF. CDR3 nucleotides: TGTGCCAGCAGTTTTTCCATAGCGGGAGGGCCCTTCCCAGATACGCAGTATTTT.

V and J are TRBV29-1 and TRBJ2-1; a weak D match, TRBD2 (6 bases). The ends were cut back, 4 bases at V and 0 bases at J, with 13 bases in the middle. CDR3 length: 15 residues. Per germline, CDR1 SQVTM and CDR2 ANQGSEA. CDR3 nucleotides: TGCAGCGTTGGGGGAGGTACTAGCTCCTACAATGAGCAGTTCTTC. Translating it yields CSVGGGTSSYNEQFF.

The V call is TRBV7-6, the J call TRBJ2-3; TRBD1 aligns across 12 bases. The trim removed 5 bases at V and 4 bases at J, leaving 7 bases unmatched. CDR3 length equals 16 residues. Germline V gene data show CDR1 as SGHVS and CDR2 as FNYEAQ. CDR3 DNA: TGTGCCAGCAGCGCAACGGGACAGGGGGCGGCAGATACGCAGTATTTT. Translated, it gives CASSATGQGAADTQYF.

The J gene is TRBJ1-6, the V gene TRBV7-2, with 7 bases lining up with TRBD1. Germline V gene sequence: CDR1 SGHTA, CDR2 FQGNSA. Losses at the gene ends were 3 bases for V and 5 bases for J; bases not matched to a gene: 4. The length of the CDR3 is 15 residues. The CDR3 nucleotides read TGTGCCAGCAGCTTCAGGGACAGAAATAATTCACCCCTCCACTTT. Its protein product is CASSFRDRNNSPLHF.

This chain connects TRBV11-2 to TRBJ1-2, with a possible D match to TRBD1 (5 bases). Trimming removed 1 base from V and 6 bases from J, with 18 bases in between. Germline values: CDR1 SGHAT, CDR2 FQNNGV. This CDR3 has 16 residues. CDR3 sequence reads: CASSLVVWPWGNGYTF. The CDR3 DNA reads as TGTGCCAGCAGCTTAGTGGTTTGGCCCTGGGGGAATGGCTACACCTTC.

The chain employs TRBV25-1 and TRBJ2-4, with D perhaps TRBD1 (6 bases). The V gene's germline CDR1 is MGHDK and CDR2 SYGVNS. The CDR3 totals 13 residues. Trimming removed 3 bases from V and 13 bases from J, with 16 bases in between. CDR3 region: CASSDPPRTVQYF. The CDR3 nucleotides read TGTGCCAGCAGTGACCCGCCTCGGACAGTCCAGTACTTC.

The CDR3 loop reads CSVTGGPSNQPQHF. The CDR3 bases are TGCAGCGTTACAGGGGGCCCGAGCAATCAGCCCCAGCATTTT. The rearrangement joins TRBV29-1 to TRBJ1-5, with 9 bases matching TRBD1. With V trimmed by 5 bases and J by 1 base, 3 bases remained unmatched. The CDR3 is made up of 14 amino acids. From germline, CDR1 is SQVTM and CDR2 ANQGSEA.